This TCR beta chain was documented in a study of T cell repertoires in cytomegalovirus infection. Study-wide background: The public TCR beta signatures pointed to both CMV infection and matching HLA type. Notes on the study in general: Clonotypes of TCR beta that were HLA-C-restricted and CMV-specific dominated the ex vivo response.

With 6 bases removed from V and 0 bases from J, the gap between germline ends came to 16 bases. In germline, CDR1 is SGHDT, CDR2 YYEEEE. CDR3 size: 16 residues. On this clonotype itself: Its antigen is as yet unknown.

MiXCR, run by TCRdb on the reads, gives a single entry per CDR3 protein. The data show around 740,000 distinct CDR3 sequences, with about 40% seen just once and 2.5% to 3% held by the top ten. Sequencing input: PBMCs. The sequence derives from a human donor in good health (CMV status not recorded). Some clones in this sample may be carry-over from other donors' samples. The rearrangement links TRBV5-6 to TRBJ1-5, with D perhaps matching TRBD1 (6 bases). The CDR3 here is CASTNGGAYSNQPQHF. The DNA of the CDR3 is TGTGCCAGCACAAATGGGGGCGCCTATAGCAATCAGCCCCAGCATTTT.